Listed here are 24 T cell receptor beta chains from one sample, sequenced in a study of T cell changes during pregnancy in multiple sclerosis. Sequenced by immunoSEQ multiplex PCR; TCRdb stores in-frame clones only, minus some. This table holds 40,000 to 60,000 clones, about 91% found once. The input for sequencing was peripheral blood, taken after pregnancy. These receptors were obtained from a female donor with multiple sclerosis, enrolled in a pregnancy study.

Here the CDR3 reads CASSVGGYDGYTF. CDR3 nucleotide sequence: TGTGCCAGCAGTGTAGGAGGCTATGATGGCTACACCTTC. The J gene is TRBJ1-2, the V gene TRBV25-1, with unresolved D. Per the germline V gene, CDR1 is MGHDK and CDR2 is SYGVNS. The CDR3 is made up of 13 amino acids. V lost 4 bases and J lost 6, with 12 bases in between.

This chain connects TRBV6-1 to TRBJ1-3; D is unresolved. CDR3 length: 12 amino acids. V was shortened by 8 bases and J by 0 bases, with 5 bases between the two germline ends. From germline, CDR1 is MNHNS and CDR2 SASEGT. The CDR3 sequence: CASVGSGNTIYF. CDR3 DNA: TGTGCCAGCGTCGGCTCTGGAAACACCATATATTTT.

This chain joins TRBV5-6 and TRBJ1-2, with 7 nucleotides matching TRBD1. The CDR3 has 13 amino acids. Looked up from germline, CDR1 is SGHDT and CDR2 is YYEEEE. V lost 5 bases and J lost 4; bases outside the gene matches: 5. CDR3 sequence: CASSQDRFYGYTF. The CDR3 DNA reads as TGTGCCAGCAGTCAGGACAGGTTCTATGGCTACACCTTC.

This chain joins TRBV6-6 and TRBJ2-1; weak D call: TRBD2 (5 bases). Germline lookup yields CDR1 MNHNY and CDR2 SVGAGI (reference sequence). The CDR3 is 14 residues long. Trimming cost V 7 bases and J 3 bases, with 13 bases left between them. This CDR3 reads CASTPDGLYNEQFF. For the CDR3, the DNA is TGTGCCAGCACCCCGGACGGACTCTACAATGAGCAGTTCTTC.

The chain combines TRBV11-3 with TRBJ2-1; weak D call: TRBD2 (5 bases). The germline CDR1 and CDR2 sequences are SGHNT and YENEEA. The ends were cut back, 1 base at V and 5 bases at J, with 9 bases in the middle. The CDR3 contains 14 residues. CDR3 sequence: CASSLGGDHNEQFF. The CDR3 region has the DNA TGTGCCAGCAGCTTAGGGGGAGATCACAATGAGCAGTTCTTC.

The chain joins TRBV12-5 to TRBJ1-6; D is uncertain. The CDR3 is 16 amino acids. Per the germline V gene, CDR1 is LGHNT and CDR2 is FRNRAP. Trimming removed 4 bases from V and 7 bases from J, with 17 bases in between. CDR3 protein: CASGSPGFGENSPLHF. The CDR3 nucleotides read TGTGCTAGTGGTTCTCCGGGGTTCGGGGAGAATTCACCCCTCCACTTT.

The gene calls are TRBV19 and TRBJ1-1; the match to TRBD1 covers 7 bases. Germline V gene data show CDR1 as LNHDA and CDR2 as SQIVND (reference sequence). The V segment lost 6 bases and the J segment 5 bases; nucleotides outside the gene matches: 12. This CDR3 spans 15 amino acids. This CDR3 reads CASSNNRGSGTEAFF. The CDR3 nucleotides are TGTGCCAGTAGCAACAACAGGGGATCGGGTACTGAAGCTTTCTTT.

V and J are TRBV12-5 and TRBJ2-5; 8 positions match TRBD2. The CDR3 sequence is 14 residues long. Germline V CDR1 and CDR2: LGHNT, FRNRAP. J was trimmed by 2 bases and V by 6 bases; bases with no gene match: 5. The CDR3 is CASGLIAGQETQYF. CDR3 coding DNA: TGTGCTAGTGGCCTCATAGCGGGGCAAGAGACCCAGTACTTC.

The V and J genes are TRBV7-9 and TRBJ1-2; weak D call: TRBD1 (6 bases). CDR1 and CDR2 (germline): SEHNR, FQNEAQ (reference sequence). Trimming took 2 bases from V and 0 from J, leaving 19 bases between them. The CDR3 is made up of 18 amino acids. CDR3 nucleotides: TGTGCCAGCAGCTTAAATCTCTCGGGACGGACAGCTAACTATGGCTACACCTTC. It codes for CASSLNLSGRTANYGYTF.

J is TRBJ2-7 and V is TRBV27; D may be TRBD1 (6 bases). This CDR3 has 14 residues. Germline V gives CDR1 MNHEY, CDR2 SMNVEV (reference sequence). The V end lost 3 bases, the J end lost 1 base, and 10 bases lay between the germline ends. CDR3 coding DNA: TGTGCCAGCAGTTTTGGACAGCAGTCCTACGAGCAGTACTTC. This encodes CASSFGQQSYEQYF.

The chain carries TRBV6-6 and TRBJ1-3; TRBD1 might be the D (5 bases). The CDR3 has 15 residues. Germline CDR1 is MNHNY and CDR2 is SVGAGI (reference sequence). Trimming took off 2 bases at V and 8 bases at J, with 16 bases between the two ends. Here the CDR3 reads CASSYRGLSRDTIYF. In DNA, the CDR3 is TGTGCCAGCAGTTACCGGGGACTGTCAAGGGACACCATATATTTT.

This chain links TRBV7-8 with TRBJ1-1; D is unclear. The CDR3 runs to 14 residues. Trimming took off 0 bases at V and 2 bases at J, with 7 bases between the two ends. Germline V lookup: CDR1 SGHVS, CDR2 FQNEAQ. The CDR3 nucleotides read TGTGCCAGCAGCTTAGCGTCAGTTAACACTGAAGCTTTCTTT. Protein: CASSLASVNTEAFF.

This CDR3 reads CASSLSRQGILSGYTF. The CDR3 region has the DNA TGTGCCAGCAGCTTATCCCGACAGGGTATATTATCTGGCTACACCTTC. This chain uses TRBV7-8 with TRBJ1-2, with 7 bases that match TRBD1. This CDR3 has 16 residues. Trimming cost V 2 bases and J 7 bases; bases outside gene matches: 13. Germline values: CDR1 SGHVS, CDR2 FQNEAQ.

The chain recombines TRBV7-2 with TRBJ1-2; D is unresolved. Trimming removed 1 base at V and 8 bases at J, with 17 bases between. Germline V gene data show CDR1 as SGHTA and CDR2 as FQGNSA. This CDR3 contains 15 residues. CDR3 sequence (DNA): TGTGCCAGCAGCTTAGACCGGATTATGACTAGAGGCTACACCTTC. It encodes CASSLDRIMTRGYTF.

CDR3 bases: TGTGCCTGGACTAGCGGGGGGGCAATTCGAGATACGCAGTATTTT. Its translation is CAWTSGGAIRDTQYF. The chain joins TRBV30 to TRBJ2-3; 12 bases map to TRBD2. J lost 5 bases, V lost 4 bases, and 7 bases had no gene match. The CDR3 contains 15 residues. Germline V gene lookup returns CDR1 GTSNPN and CDR2 SVGIG (reference sequence).

J is TRBJ2-5 and V is TRBV7-2; perhaps TRBD2 as D (5 bases). The germline V and J ends were trimmed by 5 bases and 2 bases, with 15 bases remaining between them. This CDR3 comprises 15 residues. Germline lookup yields CDR1 SGHTA and CDR2 FQGNSA. CDR3 in amino acids: CASSGIRTSQETQYF. The CDR3 nucleotides read TGTGCCAGCAGCGGCATCCGGACTTCACAAGAGACCCAGTACTTC.

This chain uses TRBV19 with TRBJ2-1; D possibly corresponds to TRBD1 (5 bases). The CDR3 has 13 amino acids. The V gene's germline CDR1 is LNHDA and CDR2 SQIVND (reference sequence). Trimming stripped 7 bases from V and 4 bases from J, with 11 bases between. The DNA of the CDR3 is TGTGCCAGTATGGAGACAGCATACAATGAGCAGTTCTTC. Its translation is CASMETAYNEQFF.

The chain employs TRBV7-9 and TRBJ1-4; maybe TRBD1 (5 bases). Trimming removed 5 bases from V and 7 bases from J, with 11 bases in between. This CDR3 is 13 amino acids long. Germline CDR1 and CDR2: SEHNR and FQNEAQ (reference sequence). CDR3 DNA sequence: TGTGCCAGCAGCGTTGTCGGGGGTGAAAAACTGTTTTTT. Translated: CASSVVGGEKLFF.

The genes are TRBV19 and TRBJ1-1; D gene ambiguous. Germline V lookup: CDR1 LNHDA, CDR2 SQIVND (reference sequence). V was shortened by 3 bases and J by 8 bases, with 10 bases between the two germline ends. The CDR3 length is 12 residues. CDR3 amino acids: CASSINNIEAFF. The CDR3 bases are TGTGCCAGTAGTATCAACAACATCGAAGCTTTCTTT.

The chain joins TRBV7-3 to TRBJ1-2, with D perhaps TRBD1 (5 bases). V lost 2 bases, J lost 8 bases, and 15 bases lay in between. Germline lookup yields CDR1 SGHTA and CDR2 FQGTGA. The CDR3 runs 14 residues. The CDR3 reads CASSLLGGGDGYTF. CDR3 nucleotide sequence: TGTGCCAGCAGCTTATTAGGCGGGGGGGACGGCTACACCTTC.

The rearrangement links TRBV6-5 to TRBJ1-5; no clear D gene. Germline loops: CDR1 MNHEY, CDR2 SVGAGI. The CDR3 totals 15 residues. Trimming pared 0 bases from V and 7 bases from J, leaving 13 bases between. CDR3 region: CASSYSGRTRQPQHF. In DNA form, the CDR3 reads TGTGCCAGCAGTTACTCTGGGAGGACCCGACAGCCCCAGCATTTT.

CDR3 sequence: CAWSATSGGREQYF. CDR3 bases: TGTGCCTGGAGTGCAACCTCGGGGGGGAGAGAGCAGTACTTC. The chain has TRBV30 and TRBJ2-7; 8 bases are a match to TRBD2. Germline V gene data show CDR1 as GTSNPN and CDR2 as SVGIG (reference sequence). V trimming: 1 base; J trimming: 7 bases; junction bases outside the gene matches: 9. CDR3 size: 14 residues.

V and J are TRBV5-1 and TRBJ1-1; D gene ambiguous. Germline V gives CDR1 SGHRS, CDR2 YFSETQ. This CDR3 contains 14 residues. The V gene lost 0 bases and the J gene lost 0 bases, with 6 bases spanning the gap. The CDR3 region has the DNA TGCGCCAGCAGCTTGGTAGTAATGAACACTGAAGCTTTCTTT. This translates into CASSLVVMNTEAFF.

The chain combines TRBV5-1 with TRBJ1-4; D might be TRBD1 (5 bases). Germline CDR1 reads SGHRS; CDR2 reads YFSETQ. CDR3 size: 15 residues. V shed 0 bases and J shed 6 bases, with 12 bases lying between them. DNA for the CDR3: TGCGCCAGCAGCTTGGCCAGGGCAGGGTATGAAAAACTGTTTTTT. Amino acids: CASSLARAGYEKLFF.